This T cell receptor (beta chain) was recovered during a study of T cells in Graves' hyperthyroidism and ophthalmopathy. Each 10 ml fresh peripheral blood draw supplied the PBMCs. The CDR3 is 16 residues long. From germline, CDR1 is SGHTA and CDR2 FQGNSA. V dropped 5 bases and J dropped 0 bases, with 16 bases sitting between them. RNA transcripts served as the template for amplifying TCR beta CDR3 regions. The HTBI primer set was used in a first-round RT-PCR of the TCR CDR3. In TCRdb, the multiplex PCR reads were re-called with MiXCR into one record per CDR3 protein. This table holds under 450,000 distinct CDR3 sequences, less than 15% found once.

The specimen was blood. The clonotype comes from a man aged 25-45 years with Graves' hyperthyroidism that later progressed to Graves' ophthalmopathy. V and J are TRBV7-2 and TRBJ1-2, with D possibly TRBD1 on 6 matching bases. In DNA, the CDR3 is TGTGCCAGCAGCCTGAGGACAGTTTCTACTAACTATGGCTACACCTTC. This encodes CASSLRTVSTNYGYTF.